This section outlines one T cell receptor beta chain sequence together with its context. This entry belongs to a study of OX40 agonist ivuxolimab in advanced cancers. Germline V CDR1 and CDR2: MNHNY, SVGAGI (reference sequence). The CDR3 is made up of 15 amino acids. Germline trimming cut 4 bases from V and 6 bases from J; bases unmatched to any gene: 8. TCRdb's copy holds only in-frame clones and misses some; the assay was immunoSEQ multiplex PCR. The data contain about 42,000 clones, 75% to 90% of them seen just once; the ten biggest clones take up around 10%. This clonotype was sampled from an adult with an advanced solid tumor such as melanoma, head and neck, liver or kidney cancer. The V call is TRBV6-6, the J call TRBJ2-1, with 8 bases lining up with TRBD2. Sequenced here: CD4+ or CD8+ T cells sorted from blood, sampled in a trial of the OX40 agonist ivuxolimab. In DNA, the CDR3 is TGTGCCAGCAGTTCGGGCGGGGGGCTCTTCAATGAGCAGTTCTTC. It yields the protein CASSSGGGLFNEQFF.